This T cell receptor (beta chain) was sequenced for a study of beta chain features in type 1 diabetes (dated by TCRdb to the late 2010s). A note on the overall study: Mean age, gender distribution, total cell number and subset yield did not differ between patients and healthy donors. Naive and central memory subsets were obtained from all 30 or so donors, but regulatory and stem cell-like memory subsets were isolated from only 8 patients and roughly eight healthy donors. A total of 107,917,701 sorted cells were examined across all samples, and the number of cells per subset was strongly correlated with RNA yield. In the study, recently diagnosed type 1 diabetes patients and matched healthy donors were compared on the TCRB repertoires of their sorted circulating CD4+ T cell subsets.

In the case of this clone: The antigen it binds to is not known. Per-nucleotide qualities are absent, and no much larger clonotype sits a single base away.

V lost 1 base and J lost 0 bases; the stretch between them is 12 bases long. CDR1 and CDR2 were assigned from the germline V gene as LGHNA and YNFKEQ. The CDR3, from cysteine to phenylalanine, totals 17 residues. CDR3 DNA is the only sequence kept; it has 51 bases, read in frame from the first base. The entire amount of isolated RNA was reverse transcribed using the High Capacity cDNA Reverse Transcription Kit, so the sequenced TCRB transcripts were expressed ones. Deep immunoSEQ sequencing was applied to naive, central memory and regulatory T cell samples, giving an average of roughly 3.6 million total reads per sample. Sorted cells were lysed in RLT buffer and RNA was extracted with DNase-treated RNeasy Micro or Mini kits, depending on cell number. To prevent cross-contamination, every cell subset was processed on its own, while patient and healthy donor samples were processed together. The immunoSEQ multiplex PCR was used to amplify TCRB sequences from cDNA, yielding 87-bp fragments that span the CDR3 region. Sequencing of the amplicons was performed on the Illumina HiSeq platform. In the authors' own workflow: PCR bias was computationally corrected using synthetic template baselines, reads within Hamming distance 2 were collapsed, and singletons that could not be merged were discarded. Reads were aligned to IMGT to assign V, D and J genes, CDR3 length, and insertions or deletions at six rearrangement sites. Within each subset, clonotype counts were normalized to sorted cell number, after which true diversity and Gini coefficients were computed with the tcR R package. The overlap coefficient, calculated on TCRB nucleotide sequences, was used to quantify repertoire sharing. Out-of-frame TCRB sequences from naive cells were analyzed to stand in for the pre-selection repertoire. This immuneACCESS table, as held by TCRdb, lists in-frame sequences with V and J called but not all clones. Of the missing ones, under half trace to an unresolved V gene in checked studies; the others have no known cause. The DNA gave D and trimming, while V, J and clone size come from that table. The sample yields around 400,000 clones; about 12% were counted once. In total, the top ten clones hold roughly 0.017% of the sample.

Study-wide findings and limitations: Fewer insertions and more nucleotide deletions at VDJ recombination sites were observed in patients with type 1 diabetes, implying thymic rearrangement abnormalities. PCR might favor shorter templates, but patient and control samples were amplified and corrected together, so any skew would affect both groups equally. A moderate but significant shortening of TCRB CDR3 length was observed in type 1 diabetes patients in all four CD4+ subsets. Sequencing cDNA rather than genomic DNA could over-represent highly expressing activated cells, although activation and CD3 levels did not differ between groups. Naive, central memory and regulatory TCRB repertoires appeared more similar among patients than among healthy donors. Because the HLA sub-analyses included only small numbers of individuals, any influence of HLA type on TCRB rearrangement was left unresolved.

From each donor, a single peripheral blood sample of approximately 120 mL on average was drawn into heparinised tubes. Using a panel that included CD45RO, CCR7, CD25, CD127, CD95 and CD27, naive, central memory, regulatory and stem cell-like memory CD4+ T cells were sorted on a BD FACSAria II. A purity above 98% was achieved for all sorted populations. PBMCs were isolated immediately by Lymphoprep density gradient centrifugation and stained directly without culture. So that batch effects would be minimized, each experiment stained and sorted samples in pairs, pairing one healthy donor with one patient.

In this chain, TRBV4-2 is recombined with TRBJ2-2; there is no confident call for the D gene. The sequence was collected from a man aged 18 to 30 in good health. Sequencing was carried out using naive CD4+ T cells from blood. What this sample's cell subset or site label stands for: true naive CD4+ T cells. The CDR3 region: CASSQGRWAPNTGELFF. The DNA is TGTGCCAGCAGCCAAGGTCGGTGGGCCCCGAACACCGGGGAGCTGTTTTTT.